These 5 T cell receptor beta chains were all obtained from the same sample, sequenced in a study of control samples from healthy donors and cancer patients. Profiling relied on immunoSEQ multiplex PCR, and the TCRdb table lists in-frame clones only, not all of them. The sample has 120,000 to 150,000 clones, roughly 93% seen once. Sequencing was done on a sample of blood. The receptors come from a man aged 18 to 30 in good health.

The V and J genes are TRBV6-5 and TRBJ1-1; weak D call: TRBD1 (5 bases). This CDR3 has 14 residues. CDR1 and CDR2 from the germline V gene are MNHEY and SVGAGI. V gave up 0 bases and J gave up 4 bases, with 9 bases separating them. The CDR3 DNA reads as TGTGCCAGCAGTTACTCGTCCGGGACCACTGAAGCTTTCTTT. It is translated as CASSYSSGTTEAFF.

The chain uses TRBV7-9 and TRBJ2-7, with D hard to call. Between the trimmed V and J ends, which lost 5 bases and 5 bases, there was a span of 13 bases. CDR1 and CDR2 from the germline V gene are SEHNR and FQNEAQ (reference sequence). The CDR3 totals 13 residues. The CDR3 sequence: CASSPLEWNEQYF. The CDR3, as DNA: TGTGCCAGCAGCCCATTAGAGTGGAACGAGCAGTACTTC.

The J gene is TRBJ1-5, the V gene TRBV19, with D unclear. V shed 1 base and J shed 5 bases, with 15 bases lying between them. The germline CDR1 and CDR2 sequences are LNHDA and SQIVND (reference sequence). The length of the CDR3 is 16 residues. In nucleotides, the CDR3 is TGTGCCAGTAGTATAGGGAGGGCGCGAGACGATCAGCCCCAGCATTTT. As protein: CASSIGRARDDQPQHF.

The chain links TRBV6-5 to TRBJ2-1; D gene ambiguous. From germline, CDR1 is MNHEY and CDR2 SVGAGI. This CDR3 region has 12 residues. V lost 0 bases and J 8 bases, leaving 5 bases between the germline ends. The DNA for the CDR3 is TGTGCCAGCAGTTACTCGATGGATGAGCAGTTCTTC. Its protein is CASSYSMDEQFF.

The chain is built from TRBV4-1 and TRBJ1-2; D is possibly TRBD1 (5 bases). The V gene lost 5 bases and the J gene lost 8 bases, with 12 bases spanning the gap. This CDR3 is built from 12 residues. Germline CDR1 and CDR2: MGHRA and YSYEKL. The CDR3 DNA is TGCGCCAGCAGCTGGGACGGCGGGGGCTACACCTTC. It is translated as CASSWDGGGYTF.